Detailed here is one TCR beta chain. The sample contains more than one DNA sequence encoding this CDR3. Some clones are missing from TCRdb's copy, which holds only in-frame ones; the method was immunoSEQ multiplex PCR. The repertoire holds 120,000 or so clones, more than 70% seen once, with approximately 2.3% in the top ten. This specimen belongs to a study of cytomegalovirus exposure and HLA in healthy donors. Germline V gives CDR1 MNHNS, CDR2 SASEGT. J was trimmed by 0 bases and V by 1 base; bases with no gene match: 0. The CDR3 has 15 amino acids. The V call is TRBV6-1, the J call TRBJ2-3; 8 nucleotides agree with TRBD1. Source material: PBMCs. The source of this sequence is a woman in her thirties in good health and CMV-seronegative. The CDR3 DNA sequence: TGTGCCAGCAGTGAAGGGACAGGGAGCACAGATACGCAGTATTTT. It codes for CASSEGTGSTDTQYF.